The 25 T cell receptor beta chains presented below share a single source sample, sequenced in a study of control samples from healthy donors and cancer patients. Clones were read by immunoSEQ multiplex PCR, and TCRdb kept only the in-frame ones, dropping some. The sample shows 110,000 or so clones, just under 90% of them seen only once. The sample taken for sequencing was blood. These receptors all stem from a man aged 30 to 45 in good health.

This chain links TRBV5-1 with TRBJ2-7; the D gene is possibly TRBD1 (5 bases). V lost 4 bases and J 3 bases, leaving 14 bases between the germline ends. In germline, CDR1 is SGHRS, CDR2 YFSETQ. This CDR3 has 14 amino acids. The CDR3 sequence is CASSDRTGHYEQYF. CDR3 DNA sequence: TGCGCCAGCAGCGATCGGACCGGACACTACGAGCAGTACTTC. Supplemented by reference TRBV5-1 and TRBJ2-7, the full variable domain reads KAGVTQTPRYLIKTRGQQVTLSCSPISGHRSVSWYQQTPGQGLQFLFEYFSETQRNKGNFPGRFSGRQFSNSRSEMNVSTLELGDSALYLCASSDRTGHYEQYFGPGTRLTVT.

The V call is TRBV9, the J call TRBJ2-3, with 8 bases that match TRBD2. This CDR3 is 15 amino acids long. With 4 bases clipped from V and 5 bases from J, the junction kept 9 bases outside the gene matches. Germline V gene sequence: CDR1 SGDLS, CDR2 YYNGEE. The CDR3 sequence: CASSPGGLGRDTQYF. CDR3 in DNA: TGTGCCAGCAGCCCCGGGGGACTAGGTAGAGATACGCAGTATTTT.

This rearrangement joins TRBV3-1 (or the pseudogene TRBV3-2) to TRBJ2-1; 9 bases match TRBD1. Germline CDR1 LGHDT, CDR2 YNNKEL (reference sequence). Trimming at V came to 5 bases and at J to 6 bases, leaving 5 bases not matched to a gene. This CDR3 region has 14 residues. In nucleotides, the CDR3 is TGTGCCAGCAGCGCCCGGGACAGGGCCAATGAGCAGTTCTTC. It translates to CASSARDRANEQFF.

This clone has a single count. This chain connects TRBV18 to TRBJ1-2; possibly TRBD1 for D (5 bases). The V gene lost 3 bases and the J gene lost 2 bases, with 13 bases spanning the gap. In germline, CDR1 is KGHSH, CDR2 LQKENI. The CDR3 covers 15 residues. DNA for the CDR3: TGTGCCAGCTCACCCCCGAGGGGATCCAACTATGGCTACACCTTC. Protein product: CASSPPRGSNYGYTF.

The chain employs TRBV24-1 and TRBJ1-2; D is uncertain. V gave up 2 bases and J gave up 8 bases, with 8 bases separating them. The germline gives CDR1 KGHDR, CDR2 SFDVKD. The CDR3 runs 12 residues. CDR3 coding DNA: TGTGCCACCAGTGATTCTTCGTACGGCTACACCTTC. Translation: CATSDSSYGYTF.

In DNA form, the CDR3 reads TGCGCCAGCAGCCATGACTTAGGGGCGAACACTGAAGCTTTCTTT. It yields the protein CASSHDLGANTEAFF. The gene calls are TRBV4-1 and TRBJ1-1; a possible D gene is TRBD1 (5 bases). Germline lookup yields CDR1 MGHRA and CDR2 YSYEKL. V lost 3 bases and J 1 base, leaving 12 bases between the germline ends. The CDR3 has 15 residues.

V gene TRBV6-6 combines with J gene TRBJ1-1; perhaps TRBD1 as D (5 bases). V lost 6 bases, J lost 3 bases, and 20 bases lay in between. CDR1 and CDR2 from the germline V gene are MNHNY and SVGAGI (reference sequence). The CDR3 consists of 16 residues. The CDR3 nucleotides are TGTGCCAGCAGCCCGGGACCAGGGCGAATGTACACTGAAGCTTTCTTT. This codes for CASSPGPGRMYTEAFF.

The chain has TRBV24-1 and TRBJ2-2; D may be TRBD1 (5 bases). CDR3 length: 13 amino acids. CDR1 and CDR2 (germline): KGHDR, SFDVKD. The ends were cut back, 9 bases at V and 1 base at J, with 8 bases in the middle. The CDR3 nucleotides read TGTGCCACCGAAGGACAGAACACCGGGGAGCTGTTTTTT. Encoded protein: CATEGQNTGELFF.

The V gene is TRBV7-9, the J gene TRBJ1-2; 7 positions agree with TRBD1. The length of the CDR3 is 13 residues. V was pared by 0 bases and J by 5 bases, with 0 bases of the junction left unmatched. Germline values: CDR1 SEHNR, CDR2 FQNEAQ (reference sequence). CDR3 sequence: CASSLAGQYGYTF. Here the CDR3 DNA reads TGTGCCAGCAGCTTAGCGGGACAGTATGGCTACACCTTC. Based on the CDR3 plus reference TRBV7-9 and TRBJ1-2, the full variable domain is DTGVSQNPRHKITKRGQNVTFRCDPISEHNRLYWYRQTLGQGPEFLTYFQNEAQLEKSRLLSDRFSAERPKGSFSTLEIQRTEQGDSAMYLCASSLAGQYGYTFGSGTRLTVV.

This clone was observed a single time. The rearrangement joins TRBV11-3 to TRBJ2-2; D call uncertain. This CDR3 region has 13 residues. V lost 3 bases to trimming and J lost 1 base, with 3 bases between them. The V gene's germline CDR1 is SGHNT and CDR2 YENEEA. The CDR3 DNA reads TGTGCCAGCAGCTTTGAGAACACCGGGGAGCTGTTTTTT. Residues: CASSFENTGELFF.

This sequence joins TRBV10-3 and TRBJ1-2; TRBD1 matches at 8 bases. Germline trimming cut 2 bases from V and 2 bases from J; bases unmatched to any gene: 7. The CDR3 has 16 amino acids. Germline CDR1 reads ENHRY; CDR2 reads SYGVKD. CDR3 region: CAISENGQGTNYGYTF. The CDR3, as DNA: TGTGCCATCAGTGAGAACGGACAGGGAACCAACTATGGCTACACCTTC.

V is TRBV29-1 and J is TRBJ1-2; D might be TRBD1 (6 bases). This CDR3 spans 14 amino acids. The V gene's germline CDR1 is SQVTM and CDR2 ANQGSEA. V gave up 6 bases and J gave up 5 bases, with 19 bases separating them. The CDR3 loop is CSVDSTGPLYGYTF. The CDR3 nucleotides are TGCAGCGTGGACTCGACAGGACCTCTGTATGGCTACACCTTC.

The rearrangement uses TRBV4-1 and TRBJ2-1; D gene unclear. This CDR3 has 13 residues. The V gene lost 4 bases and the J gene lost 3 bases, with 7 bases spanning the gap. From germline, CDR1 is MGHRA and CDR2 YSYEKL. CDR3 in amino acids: CASSLRIYNEQFF. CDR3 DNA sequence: TGCGCCAGCAGCCTGAGGATCTACAATGAGCAGTTCTTC.

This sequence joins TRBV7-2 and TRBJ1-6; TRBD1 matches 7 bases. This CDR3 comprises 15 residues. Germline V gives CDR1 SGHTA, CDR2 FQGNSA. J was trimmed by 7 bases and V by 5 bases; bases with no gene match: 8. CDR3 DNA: TGTGCCAGCAGCGTCCAGGACAGGAAAAATTCACCCCTCCACTTT. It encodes CASSVQDRKNSPLHF. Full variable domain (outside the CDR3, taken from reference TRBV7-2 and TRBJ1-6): GAGVSQSPSNKVTEKGKDVELRCDPISGHTALYWYRQSLGQGLEFLIYFQGNSAPDKSGLPSDRFSAERTGGSVSTLTIQRTQQEDSAVYLCASSVQDRKNSPLHFGNGTRLTVT.

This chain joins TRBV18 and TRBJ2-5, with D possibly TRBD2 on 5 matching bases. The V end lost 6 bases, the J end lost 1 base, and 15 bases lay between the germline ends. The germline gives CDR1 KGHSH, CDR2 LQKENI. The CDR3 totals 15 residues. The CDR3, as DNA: TGTGCCAGCTCTCGCCTCGGGGAGATCCAAGAGACCCAGTACTTC. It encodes CASSRLGEIQETQYF. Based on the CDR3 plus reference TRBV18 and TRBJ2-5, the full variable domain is NAGVMQNPRHLVRRRGQEARLRCSPMKGHSHVYWYRQLPEEGLKFMVYLQKENIIDESGMPKERFSAEFPKEGPSILRIQQVVRGDSAAYFCASSRLGEIQETQYFGPGTRLLVL.

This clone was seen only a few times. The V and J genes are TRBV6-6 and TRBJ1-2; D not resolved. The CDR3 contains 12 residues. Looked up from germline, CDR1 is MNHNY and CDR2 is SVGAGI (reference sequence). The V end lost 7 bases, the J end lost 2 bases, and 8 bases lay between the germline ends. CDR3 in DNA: TGTGCCAGCACGAAAGAGAACTATGGCTACACCTTC. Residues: CASTKENYGYTF.

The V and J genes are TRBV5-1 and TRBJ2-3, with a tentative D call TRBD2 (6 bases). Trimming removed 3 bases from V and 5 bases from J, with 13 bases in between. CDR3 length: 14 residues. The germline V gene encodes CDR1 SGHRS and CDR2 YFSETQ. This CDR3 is CASSSDGGIDTQYF. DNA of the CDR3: TGCGCCAGCAGCTCCGACGGGGGAATAGATACGCAGTATTTT.

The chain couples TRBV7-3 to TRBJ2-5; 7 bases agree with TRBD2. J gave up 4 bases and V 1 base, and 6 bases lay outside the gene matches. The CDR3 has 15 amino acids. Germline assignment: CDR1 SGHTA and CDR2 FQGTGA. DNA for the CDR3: TGTGCCAGCAGCTTAAACGGGGGGAGCGGAGAGACCCAGTACTTC. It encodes CASSLNGGSGETQYF.

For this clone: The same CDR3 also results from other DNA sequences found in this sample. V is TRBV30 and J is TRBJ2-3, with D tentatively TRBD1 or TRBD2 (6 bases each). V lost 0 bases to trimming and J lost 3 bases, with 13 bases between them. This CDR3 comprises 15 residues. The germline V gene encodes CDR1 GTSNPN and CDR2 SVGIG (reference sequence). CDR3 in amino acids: CAWSVGGGETDTQYF. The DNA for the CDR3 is TGTGCCTGGAGTGTGGGGGGCGGGGAGACAGATACGCAGTATTTT.

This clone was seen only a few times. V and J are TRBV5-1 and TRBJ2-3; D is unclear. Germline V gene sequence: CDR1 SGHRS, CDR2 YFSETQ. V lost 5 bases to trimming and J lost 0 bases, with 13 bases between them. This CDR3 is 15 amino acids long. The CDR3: CASRKRQESTDTQYF. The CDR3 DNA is TGCGCCAGCAGAAAGAGGCAGGAGAGCACAGATACGCAGTATTTT.

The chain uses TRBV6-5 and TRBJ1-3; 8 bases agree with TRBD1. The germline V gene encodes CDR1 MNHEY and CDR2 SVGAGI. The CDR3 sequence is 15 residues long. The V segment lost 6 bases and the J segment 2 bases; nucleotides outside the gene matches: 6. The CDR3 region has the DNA TGTGCCAGCAGCTTTGGGACAGGCACTGGAAACACCATATATTTT. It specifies CASSFGTGTGNTIYF.

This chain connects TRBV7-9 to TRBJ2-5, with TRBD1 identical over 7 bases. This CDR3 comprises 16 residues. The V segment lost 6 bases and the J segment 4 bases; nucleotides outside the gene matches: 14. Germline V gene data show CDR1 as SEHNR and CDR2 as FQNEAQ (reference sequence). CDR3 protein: CASRHKWDRGRETQYF. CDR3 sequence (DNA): TGTGCCAGCAGACATAAATGGGACAGAGGGCGAGAGACCCAGTACTTC.

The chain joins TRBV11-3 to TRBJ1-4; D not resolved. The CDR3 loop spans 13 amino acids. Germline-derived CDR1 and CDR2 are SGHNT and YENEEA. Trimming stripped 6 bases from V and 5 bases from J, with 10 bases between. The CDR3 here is CASSPGSNEKLFF. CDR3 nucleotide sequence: TGTGCCAGCAGTCCTGGGTCGAATGAAAAACTGTTTTTT.

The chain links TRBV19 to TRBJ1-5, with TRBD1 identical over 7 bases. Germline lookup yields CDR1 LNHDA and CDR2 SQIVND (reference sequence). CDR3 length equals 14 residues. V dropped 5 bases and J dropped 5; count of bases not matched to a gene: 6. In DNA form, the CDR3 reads TGTGCCAGTAGTCCCCACAGGGGTGATCAGCCCCAGCATTTT. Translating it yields CASSPHRGDQPQHF.

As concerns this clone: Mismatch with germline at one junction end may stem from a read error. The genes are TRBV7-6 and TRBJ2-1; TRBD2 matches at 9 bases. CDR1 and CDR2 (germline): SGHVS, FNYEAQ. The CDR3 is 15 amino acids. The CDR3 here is CASSLAGPFYNEQFF. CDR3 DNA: TGTGCCAGCAGCCTAGCGGGGCCCTTCTACAATGAGCAGTTCTTC.